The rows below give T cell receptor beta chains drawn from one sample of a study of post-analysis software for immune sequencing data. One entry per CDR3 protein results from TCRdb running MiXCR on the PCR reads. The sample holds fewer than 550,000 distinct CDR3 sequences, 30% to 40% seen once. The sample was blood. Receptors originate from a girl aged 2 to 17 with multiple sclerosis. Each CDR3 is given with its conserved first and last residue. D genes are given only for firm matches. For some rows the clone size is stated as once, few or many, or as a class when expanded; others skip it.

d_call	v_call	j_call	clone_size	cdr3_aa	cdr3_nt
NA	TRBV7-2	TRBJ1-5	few	CASSLWGVGNQPQHF	TGTGCCAGCAGCTTATGGGGGGTGGGCAATCAGCCCCAGCATTTT
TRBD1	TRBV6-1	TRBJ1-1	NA	CASSEMGTGRTEAFF	TGTGCCAGCAGTGAAATGGGGACAGGGCGCACTGAAGCTTTCTTT
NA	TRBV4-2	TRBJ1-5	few	CASSQDVGGQPQHF	TGTGCCAGCAGCCAAGACGTAGGTGGTCAGCCCCAGCATTTT
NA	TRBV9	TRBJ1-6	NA	CASSPGPSSPISPLHF	TGTGCCAGCAGCCCGGGACCGTCAAGCCCGATTTCACCCCTCCACTTT
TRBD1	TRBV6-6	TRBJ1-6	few	CASSYSGQGNSPLHF	TGTGCCAGCAGTTACTCGGGACAGGGTAATTCACCCCTCCACTTT
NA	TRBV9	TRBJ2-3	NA	CASSVGERGPSDTQYF	TGTGCCAGCAGCGTAGGAGAGAGGGGCCCGTCGGATACGCAGTATTTT
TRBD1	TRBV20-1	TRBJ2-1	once	CSARAPGGTLSHEQFF	TGCAGTGCTAGAGCCCCAGGGGGAACGCTTTCCCATGAGCAGTTCTTC
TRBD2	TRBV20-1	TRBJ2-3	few	CSARLAGGRDTQYF	TGCAGTGCTCGGCTGGCGGGGGGACGAGATACGCAGTATTTT
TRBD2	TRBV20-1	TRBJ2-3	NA	CSASGSLAGTDTQYF	TGCAGTGCTAGCGGGTCGCTAGCGGGGACCGATACGCAGTATTTT
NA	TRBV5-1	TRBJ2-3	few	CASSWKQRGSTDTQYF	TGCGCCAGCAGCTGGAAACAGAGGGGAAGCACAGATACGCAGTATTTT
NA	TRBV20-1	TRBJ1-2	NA	CSARTGTLGYTF	TGCAGTGCTAGAACAGGGACGTTGGGCTACACCTTC
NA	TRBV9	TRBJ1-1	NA	CASSPRMGMNTEAFF	TGTGCCAGCAGCCCCCGGATGGGAATGAACACTGAAGCTTTCTTT
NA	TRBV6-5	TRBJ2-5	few	CASSYSRADQETQYF	TGTGCCAGCAGTTACTCGAGGGCCGACCAAGAGACCCAGTACTTC
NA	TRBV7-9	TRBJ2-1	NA	CASSRGATYNEQFF	TGTGCCAGCAGCCGGGGGGCGACCTACAATGAGCAGTTCTTC
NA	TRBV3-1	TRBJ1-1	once	CASSQGRGRTEAFF	TGTGCCAGCAGCCAAGGTCGGGGGAGGACTGAAGCTTTCTTT
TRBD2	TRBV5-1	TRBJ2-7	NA	CASSTTSGGTEQYF	TGCGCCAGCAGCACCACTAGCGGGGGTACGGAGCAGTACTTC
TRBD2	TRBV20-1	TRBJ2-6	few	CSAPDAGGALGANVLTF	TGCAGTGCCCCCGATGCGGGGGGGGCTCTTGGGGCCAACGTCCTGACTTTC
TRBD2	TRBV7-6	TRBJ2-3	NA	CASSRGTTVTYTQYF	TGTGCCAGCAGCCGAGGGACTACCGTCACATATACGCAGTATTTT
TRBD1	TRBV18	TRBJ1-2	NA	CASSGPGGAYGYTF	TGTGCCAGCTCAGGCCCAGGGGGCGCCTATGGCTACACCTTC
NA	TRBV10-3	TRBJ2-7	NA	CAIRESRGEEQYF	TGTGCCATCAGGGAGTCGAGAGGGGAAGAGCAGTACTTC
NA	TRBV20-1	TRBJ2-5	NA	CSARPRGWETQYF	TGCAGTGCTCGCCCCCGGGGATGGGAGACCCAGTACTTC
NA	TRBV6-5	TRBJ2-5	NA	CASSTLDRTRGGETQYF	TGTGCCAGCAGTACTTTGGACCGAACCCGAGGGGGAGAGACCCAGTACTTC
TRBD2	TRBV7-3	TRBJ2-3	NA	CASSPRVAGNTDTQYF	TGTGCCAGCAGCCCCCGGGTAGCGGGAAACACAGATACGCAGTATTTT
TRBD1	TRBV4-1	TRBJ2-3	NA	CASSRPGQGTDTQYF	TGCGCCAGCAGCCGCCCGGGACAGGGTACAGATACGCAGTATTTT
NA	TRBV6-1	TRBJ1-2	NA	CASSEAMNYGYTF	TGTGCCAGCAGTGAAGCGATGAACTATGGCTACACCTTC
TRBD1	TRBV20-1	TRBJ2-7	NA	CSAPLWTGPSDEQYF	TGCAGTGCTCCGCTTTGGACAGGGCCCTCCGACGAGCAGTACTTC
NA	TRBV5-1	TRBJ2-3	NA	CASGPERDTQYF	TGCGCCAGCGGCCCGGAAAGAGATACGCAGTATTTT
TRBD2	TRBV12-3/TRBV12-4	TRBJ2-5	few	CASTLGGKETQYF	TGTGCCAGCACTCTGGGGGGGAAAGAGACCCAGTACTTC
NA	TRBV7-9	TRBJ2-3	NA	CASSAFPGYTDTQYF	TGTGCCAGCAGCGCCTTCCCGGGTTACACAGATACGCAGTATTTT
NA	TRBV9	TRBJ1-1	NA	CASSSPGETFPDEAFF	TGTGCCAGCAGCTCCCCAGGGGAGACCTTCCCGGATGAAGCTTTCTTT